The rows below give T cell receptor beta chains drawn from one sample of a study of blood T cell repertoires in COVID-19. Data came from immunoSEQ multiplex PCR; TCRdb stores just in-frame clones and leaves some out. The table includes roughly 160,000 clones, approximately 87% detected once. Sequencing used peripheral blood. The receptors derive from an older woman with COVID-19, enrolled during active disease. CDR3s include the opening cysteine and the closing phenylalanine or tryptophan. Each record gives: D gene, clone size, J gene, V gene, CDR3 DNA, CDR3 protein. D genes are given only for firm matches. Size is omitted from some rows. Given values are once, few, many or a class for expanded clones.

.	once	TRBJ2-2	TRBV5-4	TGTGCCAGCAGCTTTAGCCAGAACACCGGGGAGCTGTTTTTT	CASSFSQNTGELFF
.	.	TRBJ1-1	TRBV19	TGTGCCAGTATTCTCGGGTTAGGCAGGGAGAACACTGAAGCTTTCTTT	CASILGLGRENTEAFF
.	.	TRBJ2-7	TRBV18	TGTGCCAGCTCACCACAACAGGGAAGAACCTACGAGCAGTACTTC	CASSPQQGRTYEQYF
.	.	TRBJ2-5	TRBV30	TGTGCCTGGACTTCCAGTCGCCGCAGCCAAGAGACCCAGTACTTC	CAWTSSRRSQETQYF
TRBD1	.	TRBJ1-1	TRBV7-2	TGTGCCAGCAGCTCCCAACAGGGGAGGAACACTGAAGCTTTCTTT	CASSSQQGRNTEAFF
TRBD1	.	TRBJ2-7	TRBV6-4	TGTGCCAGCAGTGAAATTCAGGGGGCGGTAGAGCAGTACTTC	CASSEIQGAVEQYF
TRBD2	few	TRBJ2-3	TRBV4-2	TGTGCCAGCAGCCAAGCCAGCGGGGGGGCCGCAGATACGCAGTATTTT	CASSQASGGAADTQYF
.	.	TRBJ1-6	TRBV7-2	TGTGCCAGCAGCTTAGTGACAGAGAATTCACCCCTCCACTTT	CASSLVTENSPLHF
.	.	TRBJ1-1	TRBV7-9	TGTGCCAGCAGTCTAGCGGCGGGGGGCCACGGCACTGAAGCTTTCTTT	CASSLAAGGHGTEAFF
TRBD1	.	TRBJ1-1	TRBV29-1	TGCAGCGTTATAGGACAGGGACTGAACACTGAAGCTTTCTTT	CSVIGQGLNTEAFF
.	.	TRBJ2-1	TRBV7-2	TGTGCCAGCAGCTTGAGACAAACTAGTGAGCAGTTCTTC	CASSLRQTSEQFF
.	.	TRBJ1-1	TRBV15	TGTGCCACCAGCAGGCACTTGAACACTGAAGCTTTCTTT	CATSRHLNTEAFF
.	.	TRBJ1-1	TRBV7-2	TGTGCCAGCAGCCCCTCCTCAGGGTTAGGGACTGAAGCTTTCTTT	CASSPSSGLGTEAFF
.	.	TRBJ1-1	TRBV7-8	TGTGCCAGCAATTTACGTTGGGACCGGGACAAGCGACTGAACACTGAAGCTTTCTTT	CASNLRWDRDKRLNTEAFF
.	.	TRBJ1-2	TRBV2	TGTGCCAGCAGTGATCTGACAGGCCGCTATGGCTACACCTTC	CASSDLTGRYGYTF
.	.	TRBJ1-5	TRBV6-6	TGTGCCAGCAGTTACGAGGGGGGGATTCAGCCCCAGCATTTT	CASSYEGGIQPQHF
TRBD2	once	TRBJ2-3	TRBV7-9	TGTGCCAGCGAGTTACTAGCGGGTGAAGATACGCAGTATTTT	CASELLAGEDTQYF
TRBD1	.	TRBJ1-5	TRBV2	TGTGCCAGCAGTGCCCAGGGGGCGGTTGAGCCCCAGCATTTT	CASSAQGAVEPQHF
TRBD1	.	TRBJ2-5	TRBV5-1	TGCGCCAGCAGCGGGGGGACAGGGCTAGAGACCCAGTACTTC	CASSGGTGLETQYF
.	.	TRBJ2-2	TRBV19	TGTGCCAGTAGTATCTGGCCCGGGGAGCTGTTTTTT	CASSIWPGELFF
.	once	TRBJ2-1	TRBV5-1	TGCGCCAGCAGCCCGCCACCGGGGGTCTCCTACAATGAGCAGTTCTTC	CASSPPPGVSYNEQFF
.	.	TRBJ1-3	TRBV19	TGTGCCAGTAGTATAAGGAGGCGGGCGCCAAGCTCTGGAAACACCATATATTTT	CASSIRRRAPSSGNTIYF
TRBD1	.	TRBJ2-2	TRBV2	TGTGCCAGCAGAATCGACAGGGTTAGGACCGGGGAGCTGTTTTTT	CASRIDRVRTGELFF
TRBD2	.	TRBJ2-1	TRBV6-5	TGTGCCAGCAACCCAACTAGCGGGACCCACCATGAGCAGTTCTTC	CASNPTSGTHHEQFF